What follows are 32 T cell receptor beta chains derived from one specimen sequenced in a study of CD8 T cells in Susac syndrome. A quantity of about 0.45 to 1 ug RNA underwent reverse transcription using random hexamers. TCRdb reanalysed the immunoSEQ multiplex PCR reads using MiXCR and keeps one entry per CDR3 protein. Found here are roughly 200,000 distinct CDR3 sequences, over 75% of them singletons; the top ten hold around 0.1%. The sample consisted of CD4+ T cells from PBMCs. These receptors were obtained from a human donor with Susac syndrome.

The V gene is TRBV5-4, the J gene TRBJ2-3, with 9 nucleotides matching TRBD1. The V and J ends lost 4 bases and 0 bases, in that order; junction bases with no gene match: 3. CDR3 length: 15 amino acids. Germline CDR1 and CDR2: SGHNT and YYREEE (reference sequence). CDR3 protein: CASSQQGASTDTQYF. In nucleotides, the CDR3 is TGTGCCAGCAGCCAACAGGGGGCGAGCACAGATACGCAGTATTTT. Complete variable domain (other parts from reference TRBV5-4 and TRBJ2-3): ETGVTQSPTHLIKTRGQQVTLRCSSQSGHNTVSWYQQALGQGPQFIFQYYREEENGRGNFPPRFSGLQFPNYSSELNVNALELDDSALYLCASSQQGASTDTQYFGPGTRLTVL.

The V gene is TRBV20-1, the J gene TRBJ2-5; 8 nucleotides line up with TRBD2. The germline gives CDR1 DFQATT, CDR2 SNEGSKA (reference sequence). The CDR3 extends over 16 amino acids. V shed 1 base and J 7 bases; nucleotides not matched to a gene: 14. Written as DNA, the CDR3 is TGCAGTGCTAGAGGTGTGGCGGGAGGCCGCCGGGGGACCCAGTACTTC. Translation gives CSARGVAGGRRGTQYF.

The chain uses TRBV20-1 and TRBJ2-5; 9 bases map to TRBD2. The V segment lost 5 bases and the J segment 5 bases; nucleotides outside the gene matches: 3. CDR1 is DFQATT and CDR2 is SNEGSKA in the germline V gene (reference sequence). The CDR3 sequence is 12 residues long. In DNA, the CDR3 is TGCAGTGCTCTAGCGGGAACGGAGACCCAGTACTTC. Translation gives CSALAGTETQYF.

The chain uses TRBV10-3 and TRBJ2-7; 9 bases are shared with TRBD2. Germline loops: CDR1 ENHRY, CDR2 SYGVKD. The CDR3 is 15 residues long. V gave up 4 bases and J gave up 9 bases; unmatched junction bases: 13. The chain's CDR3 is CAISGASGGRAPQYF. For the CDR3, the DNA is TGTGCCATCAGTGGAGCATCCGGCGGGAGGGCTCCGCAGTACTTC.

This sequence joins TRBV19 and TRBJ2-1; 9 nucleotides align to TRBD2. CDR1 and CDR2 (germline): LNHDA, SQIVND (reference sequence). J gave up 4 bases and V 3 bases, and 4 bases lay outside the gene matches. This CDR3 region has 15 residues. CDR3 coding DNA: TGTGCCAGTAGTATCGCTAGCGGGATGTACAATGAGCAGTTCTTC. It translates to CASSIASGMYNEQFF.

This clonotype has just one count. The chain couples TRBV6-6 to TRBJ2-7; D is perhaps TRBD1 (5 bases). V dropped 7 bases and J dropped 3 bases, with 22 bases sitting between them. CDR3 size: 16 residues. Germline V lookup: CDR1 MNHNY, CDR2 SVGAGI (reference sequence). The CDR3 reads CASTLLRRQRFYEQYF. Written as DNA, the CDR3 is TGTGCCAGCACCCTCCTACGACGACAGAGATTCTACGAGCAGTACTTC.

The table lists this clonotype with a few counts. The chain links TRBV7-8 to TRBJ1-3, with D hard to call. The germline CDR1 and CDR2 sequences are SGHVS and FQNEAQ. Trimming shortened V by 10 bases and J by 0 bases, and 10 bases separated the two germline ends. This CDR3 is 13 amino acids long. The CDR3 region has the DNA TGTGCCACTCGACTTAGCTCTGGAAACACCATATATTTT. Amino acid sequence: CATRLSSGNTIYF.

The chain carries TRBV6-5 and TRBJ2-1; D is unclear. Trimming removed 5 bases from V and 9 bases from J, with 14 bases in between. Germline CDR1 MNHEY, CDR2 SVGAGI. The CDR3 extends over 13 amino acids. CDR3 residues: CASSQPNSREQFF. CDR3 coding DNA: TGTGCCAGCAGTCAGCCGAATAGTCGTGAGCAGTTCTTC.

This clonotype was seen a single time. The V gene is TRBV7-3, the J gene TRBJ2-3; no clear D gene. The V end was cut by 5 bases, the J end by 1 base, with 7 bases between. Germline V gene data show CDR1 as SGHTA and CDR2 as FQGTGA. The CDR3 length is 13 residues. CDR3 region: CASSKQRTDTQYF. In DNA form, the CDR3 reads TGTGCCAGCAGCAAACAGCGCACAGATACGCAGTATTTT.

The chain joins TRBV10-3 to TRBJ2-5; D could derive from TRBD1 or TRBD2 (5 bases each). The V end lost 4 bases, the J end lost 4 bases, and 16 bases lay between the germline ends. Germline V gene sequence: CDR1 ENHRY, CDR2 SYGVKD. CDR3 length: 15 amino acids. Here the CDR3 DNA reads TGTGCCATCAGTGTAGAGAATTCAGGGAGAGAGACCCAGTACTTC. The encoded protein is CAISVENSGRETQYF.

This clonotype was detected only once. The chain couples TRBV5-4 to TRBJ2-3; D is unclear. Deletions cut 5 bases from V and 6 bases from J, with 13 bases between. Per germline, CDR1 SGHNT and CDR2 YYREEE (reference sequence). This CDR3 comprises 13 residues. The CDR3, as DNA: TGTGCCAGCAGTCATACTACGCTGGATACGCAGTATTTT. Residues: CASSHTTLDTQYF. Looking up the rest from reference TRBV5-4 and TRBJ2-3 gives the full variable domain: ETGVTQSPTHLIKTRGQQVTLRCSSQSGHNTVSWYQQALGQGPQFIFQYYREEENGRGNFPPRFSGLQFPNYSSELNVNALELDDSALYLCASSHTTLDTQYFGPGTRLTVL.

The chain employs TRBV6-5 and TRBJ1-1; D may be TRBD1 (6 bases). The CDR3 contains 14 residues. The germline V gene has CDR1 MNHEY and CDR2 SVGAGI. Trimming stripped 7 bases from V and 5 bases from J, with 17 bases between. CDR3 sequence reads: CASMRGVGKTEAFF. The CDR3 DNA is TGTGCCAGCATGAGGGGGGTCGGGAAAACTGAAGCTTTCTTT.

This rearrangement joins TRBV20-1 to TRBJ1-4; 7 bases fit TRBD1. After removal of 6 bases from V and 8 bases from J, the junction contained 9 bases not matched to a gene. The CDR3 runs 13 residues. CDR1 and CDR2 (germline): DFQATT, SNEGSKA (reference sequence). The CDR3 loop reads CSASTGVQEKLFF. The CDR3 nucleotides are TGCAGTGCGTCTACAGGGGTGCAAGAAAAACTGTTTTTT.

This chain links TRBV5-1 with TRBJ1-1; TRBD1 might be the D (5 bases). V was trimmed by 0 bases and J by 0 bases, leaving 12 bases between them. This CDR3 is 16 amino acids long. Germline loops: CDR1 SGHRS, CDR2 YFSETQ. CDR3 in amino acids: CASSLGQSSMNTEAFF. CDR3 bases: TGCGCCAGCAGCTTGGGACAGTCCAGTATGAACACTGAAGCTTTCTTT. The complete variable domain, with remaining parts taken from reference TRBV5-1 and TRBJ1-1, reads KAGVTQTPRYLIKTRGQQVTLSCSPISGHRSVSWYQQTPGQGLQFLFEYFSETQRNKGNFPGRFSGRQFSNSRSEMNVSTLELGDSALYLCASSLGQSSMNTEAFFGQGTRLTVV.

The V call is TRBV19, the J call TRBJ2-1; D could derive from TRBD1 or TRBD2 (7 bases each). CDR1 is LNHDA and CDR2 is SQIVND in the germline V gene (reference sequence). With 3 bases removed from V and 5 bases from J, the gap between germline ends came to 17 bases. The CDR3 totals 16 residues. The CDR3 protein is CASSILRAGGDNEQFF. CDR3 DNA: TGTGCCAGTAGTATCCTCCGGGCAGGGGGGGACAATGAGCAGTTCTTC.

This chain links TRBV18 with TRBJ2-2; D remains unclear. Germline values: CDR1 KGHSH, CDR2 LQKENI. Trimming took off 2 bases at V and 2 bases at J, with 12 bases between the two ends. The CDR3 consists of 16 residues. This CDR3 is CASSPETAYNTGELFF. Here the CDR3 DNA reads TGTGCCAGCTCACCAGAAACAGCTTACAACACCGGGGAGCTGTTTTTT.

For the CDR3, the DNA is TGTGCCAGCTCATTCCGCCGGGACACCTCTGATGGCTACACCTTC. Its protein is CASSFRRDTSDGYTF. The chain links TRBV18 to TRBJ1-2; D is possibly TRBD1 (6 bases). Trimming took off 5 bases at V and 6 bases at J, with 19 bases between the two ends. The germline CDR1 and CDR2 sequences are KGHSH and LQKENI. The CDR3 is made up of 15 amino acids. The variable domain in full, with the rest retrieved from reference TRBV18 and TRBJ1-2, is NAGVMQNPRHLVRRRGQEARLRCSPMKGHSHVYWYRQLPEEGLKFMVYLQKENIIDESGMPKERFSAEFPKEGPSILRIQQVVRGDSAAYFCASSFRRDTSDGYTFGSGTRLTVV.

This chain uses TRBV11-2 with TRBJ2-7, with D uncertain. Per germline, CDR1 SGHAT and CDR2 FQNNGV. The CDR3 extends over 12 amino acids. Trimming removed 4 bases at V and 6 bases at J, with 10 bases between. The CDR3 is CASSSGPFEQYF. DNA for the CDR3: TGTGCCAGCAGCTCAGGACCGTTCGAGCAGTACTTC. The variable domain in full, with the rest retrieved from reference TRBV11-2 and TRBJ2-7, is EAGVAQSPRYKIIEKRQSVAFWCNPISGHATLYWYQQILGQGPKLLIQFQNNGVVDDSQLPKDRFSAERLKGVDSTLKIQPAKLEDSAVYLCASSSGPFEQYFGPGTRLTVT.

The chain employs TRBV5-6 and TRBJ1-4, with 11 bases lining up with TRBD1. This CDR3 is 16 amino acids long. With V trimmed by 1 base and J by 8 bases, 7 bases remained unmatched. The germline V gene encodes CDR1 SGHDT and CDR2 YYEEEE. CDR3 protein: CASSLRIGTGGEKLFF. The CDR3, as DNA: TGTGCCAGCAGCTTGCGGATTGGGACAGGGGGGGAAAAACTGTTTTTT.

The chain employs TRBV20-1 and TRBJ2-5; D ambiguous. CDR1 is DFQATT and CDR2 is SNEGSKA in the germline V gene (reference sequence). This CDR3 has 12 residues. V was shortened by 4 bases and J by 1 base, with 7 bases between the two germline ends. The CDR3 here is CSATSAQETQYF. The DNA for the CDR3 is TGCAGTGCTACCAGTGCCCAAGAGACCCAGTACTTC.

V gene TRBV20-1 combines with J gene TRBJ2-5; 13 nucleotides agree with TRBD2. The CDR3 spans 14 residues. The J segment lost 3 bases and the V segment lost 6 bases, leaving 4 bases of the junction unmatched. Germline CDR1 is DFQATT and CDR2 is SNEGSKA (reference sequence). This CDR3 is CSAQGLAGKETQYF. DNA of the CDR3: TGCAGTGCCCAGGGACTAGCGGGGAAAGAGACCCAGTACTTC.

V gene TRBV11-2 combines with J gene TRBJ1-2, with unresolved D. The germline V and J ends were trimmed by 0 bases and 4 bases, with 6 bases remaining between them. Germline V gene lookup returns CDR1 SGHAT and CDR2 FQNNGV. The CDR3 spans 13 residues. CDR3 DNA: TGTGCCAGCAGCTTAGAGGGGAGCTATGGCTACACCTTC. Its translation is CASSLEGSYGYTF.

Of note for this clonotype: At one boundary the junction diverges from the germline segment, which might be a read error. The rearrangement joins TRBV10-3 to TRBJ1-1; D remains ambiguous. Germline V gene data show CDR1 as ENHRY and CDR2 as SYGVKD. This CDR3 is 14 amino acids long. CDR3 sequence: CAISDARANTEVFF. The CDR3 DNA reads TGTGCCATCAGTGACGCTCGGGCGAACACTGAAGTTTTCTTT.

The chain couples TRBV18 to TRBJ1-1; perhaps TRBD1 as D (6 bases). The CDR3 extends over 15 amino acids. The germline V gene encodes CDR1 KGHSH and CDR2 LQKENI. The V end lost 2 bases, the J end lost 0 bases, and 10 bases lay between the germline ends. The chain's CDR3 is CASSPTQGMNTEAFF. In DNA form, the CDR3 reads TGTGCCAGCTCACCAACACAGGGAATGAACACTGAAGCTTTCTTT.

This clonotype was seen just once. The genes are TRBV7-9 and TRBJ2-1; no clear D. The CDR3 is 15 residues long. V gave up 8 bases and J gave up 0 bases, with 14 bases separating them. CDR1 and CDR2 (germline): SEHNR, FQNEAQ (reference sequence). The CDR3 protein is CASSKSRSSYNEQFF. CDR3 nucleotides: TGTGCCAGCTCCAAGAGCCGGAGCTCCTACAATGAGCAGTTCTTC.

This rearrangement joins TRBV24-1 to TRBJ2-1; 13 bases fit TRBD2. Germline trimming cut 10 bases from V and 0 bases from J; bases unmatched to any gene: 2. Germline V gene sequence: CDR1 KGHDR, CDR2 SFDVKD. The CDR3 contains 15 residues. The CDR3 protein is CATGLAGNSYNEQFF. The CDR3 region has the DNA TGTGCCACGGGACTAGCGGGAAACTCCTACAATGAGCAGTTCTTC.

The J gene is TRBJ2-5, the V gene TRBV9; 9 bases match TRBD2. Germline lookup yields CDR1 SGDLS and CDR2 YYNGEE. V shed 3 bases and J 2 bases; nucleotides not matched to a gene: 11. CDR3 size: 17 residues. In DNA, the CDR3 is TGTGCCAGCAGCGCTGGCCCGGCGGGGGGGCTTCAAGAGACCCAGTACTTC. Its translation: CASSAGPAGGLQETQYF.

The chain is built from TRBV5-1 and TRBJ2-7; 8 bases are shared with TRBD1. The CDR3 sequence is 13 residues long. The ends lost 4 bases at V and 6 bases at J; junction bases unmatched: 6. Germline lookup yields CDR1 SGHRS and CDR2 YFSETQ. CDR3 residues: CASSNSDRGEQYF. DNA for the CDR3: TGCGCCAGCAGCAACTCAGACAGGGGCGAGCAGTACTTC.

The chain recombines TRBV5-1 with TRBJ2-3; 13 bases map to TRBD2. CDR3 length: 17 residues. V shed 4 bases, J shed 2 bases, and the junction held 7 bases outside the gene matches. CDR1 and CDR2 from the germline V gene are SGHRS and YFSETQ. CDR3 nucleotide sequence: TGCGCCAGCAGCCCTCCTGGACTAGCGGGGGCCACAGATACGCAGTATTTT. This translates into CASSPPGLAGATDTQYF.

The rearrangement joins TRBV12-3 or TRBV12-4 to TRBJ2-5, with no clear D. V was shortened by 5 bases and J by 2 bases, with 12 bases between the two germline ends. The CDR3 has 14 residues. CDR3 residues: CASSPWTAQETQYF. Written as DNA, the CDR3 is TGTGCCAGCAGTCCGTGGACGGCGCAAGAGACCCAGTACTTC.

The V gene is TRBV29-1, the J gene TRBJ1-2; D might be TRBD1 (5 bases). The CDR3 has 13 residues. Trimming took 4 bases from V and 13 from J, leaving 22 bases between them. CDR1 and CDR2 from the germline V gene are SQVTM and ANQGSEA. For the CDR3, the DNA is TGCAGCGTTGGGGGCAGGGCCCTTTTAGAATCCACCTTC. The encoded protein is CSVGGRALLESTF.

The chain links TRBV2 to TRBJ1-2; 8 bases are shared with TRBD1. The CDR3 runs to 13 residues. The V gene's germline CDR1 is SNHLY and CDR2 FYNNEI. V dropped 6 bases and J dropped 4; count of bases not matched to a gene: 4. The CDR3 sequence is CASRGGQVYGYTF. CDR3 sequence (DNA): TGTGCCAGCAGAGGGGGACAGGTCTATGGCTACACCTTC.